The next 17 T cell receptor beta chains were all read from a single sample in a study of metastatic and nonmetastatic thyroid tumors. TCRdb reprocessed the PCR reads using MiXCR. Seen here are some 24,000 clones, around 20% observed once, and the top ten hold roughly 13%. Until they underwent thyroid surgery, no patient had received any treatment. Sequenced material: blood. The receptors stem from a male donor with papillary thyroid cancer or a benign thyroid nodule (not recorded which). Some clones in this sample may be carry-over from other donors' samples.

The chain employs TRBV24-1 and TRBJ2-5, with D possibly being TRBD1 (5 bases). In germline, CDR1 is KGHDR, CDR2 SFDVKD. CDR3 length: 17 amino acids. V shed 4 bases and J shed 0 bases, with 17 bases lying between them. The CDR3 spells CATSDRVTVTNQETQYF. CDR3 nucleotide sequence: TGTGCCACCAGTGACCGCGTGACAGTGACCAACCAAGAGACCCAGTACTTC.

This chain connects TRBV7-3 to TRBJ2-1; 10 bases match TRBD1. This CDR3 has 14 amino acids. The germline gives CDR1 SGHTA, CDR2 FQGTGA. With 3 bases clipped from V and 5 bases from J, the junction kept 1 base outside the gene matches. The CDR3, as DNA: TGTGCCAGCAGCTTCGGGACAGGGGACAATGAGCAGTTCTTC. This translates into CASSFGTGDNEQFF.

This clone was counted ten times or more. The V and J genes are TRBV7-9 and TRBJ2-5; the D gene could be TRBD1 or TRBD2 (7 bases each). The CDR3 is made up of 14 amino acids. The ends were cut back, 8 bases at V and 7 bases at J, with 20 bases in the middle. The germline V gene has CDR1 SEHNR and CDR2 FQNEAQ (reference sequence). The CDR3 coding sequence is TGTGCCAGCCAGAGGGGGGGACAGCGACTGACCCAGTACTTC. Protein: CASQRGGQRLTQYF.

At least ten counts were recorded for this clone. The rearrangement joins TRBV7-9 to TRBJ2-5; 8 bases map to TRBD1. The length of the CDR3 is 15 residues. Germline loops: CDR1 SEHNR, CDR2 FQNEAQ (reference sequence). J was trimmed by 1 base and V by 4 bases; bases with no gene match: 5. CDR3 in DNA: TGTGCCAGCAGCTATGAAGGACAGGGCCAAGAGACCCAGTACTTC. Protein: CASSYEGQGQETQYF.

The table lists this clone with many counts. The rearrangement uses TRBV5-1 and TRBJ1-6; D gene uncertain. CDR1 SGHRS and CDR2 YFSETQ come from the germline V gene. V was pared by 1 base and J by 10 bases, with 12 bases between. The CDR3 sequence is 14 residues long. The CDR3 loop reads CASSLRGNDSPLHF. In DNA form, the CDR3 reads TGCGCCAGCAGCTTGAGAGGGAATGACTCACCCCTCCACTTT. Looking up the rest from reference TRBV5-1 and TRBJ1-6 gives the full variable domain: KAGVTQTPRYLIKTRGQQVTLSCSPISGHRSVSWYQQTPGQGLQFLFEYFSETQRNKGNFPGRFSGRQFSNSRSEMNVSTLELGDSALYLCASSLRGNDSPLHFGNGTRLTVT.

This clone was picked up many times. The chain couples TRBV4-1 to TRBJ2-2; TRBD2 matches 8 bases. The CDR3 consists of 15 residues. V shed 1 base, J shed 10 bases, and the junction held 8 bases outside the gene matches. From germline, CDR1 is MGHRA and CDR2 YSYEKL. CDR3 in DNA: TGCGCCAGCAGCCAAGGGGAAGCGGGAGTGGAGGAGCTGTTTTTT. Amino acid sequence: CASSQGEAGVEELFF.

This clone is labeled as medium-sized (0.01 to 0.1%). This chain connects TRBV6-1 to TRBJ1-4; TRBD1 matches at 9 bases. The germline V gene encodes CDR1 MNHNS and CDR2 SASEGT. The CDR3 is 15 residues long. Trimming at V came to 5 bases and at J to 10 bases, leaving 11 bases not matched to a gene. DNA of the CDR3: TGTGCCAGCAGTCCCCCCCGGGACAGGGCTGGAAAACTGTTTTTT. Translated: CASSPPRDRAGKLFF.

This clone was picked up a small number of times. CDR3 nucleotide sequence: TGTGCCAGCAGCCAAGAAGCAATAGCCAAAAACATTCAGTACTTC. Its translation: CASSQEAIAKNIQYF. The genes are TRBV4-2 and TRBJ2-4, with D uncertain. Germline-derived CDR1 and CDR2 are LGHNA and YNFKEQ. This CDR3 spans 15 amino acids. Trimming stripped 0 bases from V and 0 bases from J, with 6 bases between.

This clone came up many times. The rearrangement joins TRBV5-1 to TRBJ1-3; possible D gene TRBD1, 5 bases. Germline lookup yields CDR1 SGHRS and CDR2 YFSETQ. The length of the CDR3 is 16 residues. V was cut by 2 bases and J by 1 base, with 13 bases left in between. The chain's CDR3 is CASSFRGIGSGNTIYF. Here the CDR3 DNA reads TGCGCCAGCAGCTTTAGGGGAATAGGATCTGGAAACACCATATATTTT.

This clone was detected many times. The chain recombines TRBV29-1 with TRBJ2-2, with 9 bases that match TRBD1. The CDR3 runs to 16 residues. V gave up 0 bases and J gave up 5 bases; unmatched junction bases: 7. Germline CDR1 SQVTM, CDR2 ANQGSEA. The CDR3 loop is CSVEEGDRVSTGELFF. The CDR3 nucleotides read TGCAGCGTTGAAGAGGGGGACAGGGTTTCGACCGGGGAGCTGTTTTTT.

In its sample, this clone was seen many times. One base away lies a much larger clone, so this may be a sequencing read error. This chain links TRBV6-1 with TRBJ2-7; tentatively, D is TRBD2 (5 bases). V shed 5 bases and J shed 9 bases, with 20 bases lying between them. The CDR3 loop spans 14 amino acids. Germline V gives CDR1 MNHNS, CDR2 SASEGT. CDR3 coding DNA: TGTGCCAGCAGTTCCCGGGGTACGAACAGCGGGCAGTACTTC. Translated: CASSSRGTNSGQYF.

This clone was counted ten times or more. The rearrangement joins TRBV3-1 to TRBJ2-2; 12 bases align to TRBD2. Germline CDR1 and CDR2: LGHDT and YNNKEL (reference sequence). The CDR3 has 14 amino acids. The junction had 1 base not matched to a gene; V was cut back by 6 bases and J by 5 bases. The CDR3 coding sequence is TGTGCCAGCAGGACTAGCGGGAGAACCGGGGAGCTGTTTTTT. As protein: CASRTSGRTGELFF. Full variable domain (outside the CDR3, taken from reference TRBV3-1 and TRBJ2-2): DTAVSQTPKYLVTQMGNDKSIKCEQNLGHDTMYWYKQDSKKFLKIMFSYNNKELIINETVPNRFSPKSPDKAHLNLHINSLELGDSAVYFCASRTSGRTGELFFGEGSRLTVL.

This clone was seen at least ten times. The rearrangement uses TRBV18 and TRBJ2-2; no clear D. V shed 5 bases and J shed 2 bases, with 12 bases lying between them. The CDR3 covers 15 residues. Germline CDR1 and CDR2: KGHSH and LQKENI. The CDR3 loop reads CASSMGNANTGELFF. The CDR3 DNA sequence: TGTGCCAGCTCAATGGGGAATGCAAACACCGGGGAGCTGTTTTTT.

This chain links TRBV5-8 with TRBJ1-4; 8 bases match TRBD1. The junction had 9 bases not matched to a gene; V was cut back by 4 bases and J by 4 bases. CDR3 size: 16 residues. Per germline, CDR1 SGHTS and CDR2 YDEGEE. The CDR3 DNA reads as TGTGCCAGCAGCCTGCCGGGGACAGGATATAATGAAAAACTGTTTTTT. This encodes CASSLPGTGYNEKLFF.

This clone was counted at least ten times. V gene TRBV15 combines with J gene TRBJ2-7; 7 positions agree with TRBD2. V dropped 3 bases and J dropped 3; count of bases not matched to a gene: 5. Germline V lookup: CDR1 LNHNV, CDR2 YYDKDF (reference sequence). CDR3 size: 14 residues. The CDR3, as DNA: TGTGCCACCAGCAGGGAAACTAGCGACTACGAGCAGTACTTC. This translates into CATSRETSDYEQYF.

The chain has TRBV30 and TRBJ1-2; 11 bases are shared with TRBD1. This CDR3 has 18 amino acids. J was trimmed by 5 bases and V by 2 bases; bases with no gene match: 16. Germline V gene lookup returns CDR1 GTSNPN and CDR2 SVGIG (reference sequence). This chain's CDR3 is CAWSPSFGTGGFFYGYTF. The CDR3 DNA is TGTGCCTGGAGTCCAAGTTTCGGGACAGGGGGTTTTTTTTATGGCTACACCTTC.

In its sample, this clone was seen many times. J is TRBJ2-5 and V is TRBV5-1; 8 nucleotides align to TRBD1. V lost 4 bases, J lost 5 bases, and 10 bases stayed unmatched. This CDR3 has 15 residues. The germline gives CDR1 SGHRS, CDR2 YFSETQ. CDR3: CASSPGQGLWETQYF. The CDR3 coding sequence is TGCGCCAGCAGCCCCGGACAGGGTTTATGGGAGACCCAGTACTTC.